This T cell receptor beta chain was obtained from a study of T-cell memory formation after mild COVID-19. The wider study: Among the donors, TCR clusters were largely specific to each donor.

UMIs and sample barcodes were carried by the TCR alpha and TCR beta cDNA libraries that 5'RACE produced using constant-segment primers. TCRdb re-called the 5' RACE reads with MiXCR, one entry per CDR3 protein. The table has about 610,000 distinct CDR3 sequences, 15% to 20% seen once; the top ten hold roughly 7.7%. This CDR3 has 17 residues. Per the germline V gene, CDR1 is SNHLY and CDR2 is FYNNEI. Trimming took 3 bases from V and 2 from J; bases not matched to a gene: 10. Of note for this clonotype: Antigen unknown.

Regarding the study as a whole: Contracting CD4+ clones sat mainly in CM and EM; CD8+ in EMRA. Several responding clones turned up in pre-infection memory, indicating that cross-reactive memory may have taken part.

Sequenced input: PBMCs or a T cell subset sorted from them (not recorded which). This chain links TRBV2 with TRBJ2-3; 8 positions match TRBD2. The clonotype was recovered from an adult woman who had mild COVID-19 (a few samples of this study predate the infection). Cell type and time point are not known. The CDR3 DNA follows: TGTGCCAGCAGTGACGGGGGGGGGCCCCCCTACACAGATACGCAGTATTTT. This sequence encodes CASSDGGGPPYTDTQYF. Supplemented by reference TRBV2 and TRBJ2-3, the full variable domain reads EPEVTQTPSHQVTQMGQEVILRCVPISNHLYFYWYRQILGQKVEFLVSFYNNEISEKSEIFDDQFSVERPDGSNFTLKIRSTKLEDSAMYFCASSDGGGPPYTDTQYFGPGTRLTVL.